The 7 T cell receptor beta chains presented below share a single source sample, sequenced in a study of blood T cell repertoires in COVID-19. Clones were read by immunoSEQ multiplex PCR, and TCRdb kept only the in-frame ones, dropping some. This sample yields around 30,000 clones, of which approximately 77% are seen a single time; roughly 17% belongs to the top ten. Specimen: peripheral blood. The source is a human donor in a cohort sampled during active COVID-19.

This clone was seen a few times. The rearrangement uses TRBV7-9 and TRBJ2-1; possible D gene TRBD1, 5 bases. CDR1 and CDR2 from the germline V gene are SEHNR and FQNEAQ (reference sequence). Trimming removed 5 bases at V and 6 bases at J, with 14 bases between. The CDR3 runs 14 residues. In DNA form, the CDR3 reads TGTGCCAGCAGCCTTCAGGGTCCCCTCAATGAGCAGTTCTTC. Protein: CASSLQGPLNEQFF.

V and J are TRBV5-6 and TRBJ1-6; TRBD1 is a possible D gene (5 bases). This CDR3 spans 14 amino acids. Germline-derived CDR1 and CDR2 are SGHDT and YYEEEE. V lost 2 bases to trimming and J lost 7 bases, with 10 bases between them. The CDR3 region has the DNA TGTGCCAGCAGCTTCCAGGGTATGAATTCACCCCTCCACTTT. This encodes CASSFQGMNSPLHF.

This clone was recorded a few times. The chain links TRBV27 to TRBJ2-7, with D possibly matching TRBD1 (5 bases). The V gene lost 8 bases and the J gene lost 2 bases, with 19 bases spanning the gap. This CDR3 has 15 residues. The V gene's germline CDR1 is MNHEY and CDR2 SMNVEV (reference sequence). The CDR3 region has the DNA TGTGCCAGCTGTCGCGCCCGTGCAGGGCCCTACGAGCAGTACTTC. Protein: CASCRARAGPYEQYF.

This chain links TRBV7-9 with TRBJ1-5; weak D call: TRBD1 (5 bases). There are 11 residues in the CDR3. Trimming shortened V by 4 bases and J by 11 bases, and 9 bases separated the two germline ends. CDR1 is SEHNR and CDR2 is FQNEAQ in the germline V gene (reference sequence). DNA of the CDR3: TGTGCCAGCAGCTCTTCAGGGTCCCAGCATTTT. It yields the protein CASSSSGSQHF.

This chain uses TRBV13 with TRBJ2-7; 9 nucleotides agree with TRBD2. The V gene's germline CDR1 is PRHDT and CDR2 FYEKMQ (reference sequence). The CDR3 has 17 amino acids. The junction had 14 bases not matched to a gene; V was cut back by 5 bases and J by 3 bases. The CDR3, as DNA: TGTGCCAGCAGCGCGGAGGCGACTAGCGGTTCTAGCTACGAGCAGTACTTC. The encoded protein is CASSAEATSGSSYEQYF.

The chain recombines TRBV4-1 with TRBJ1-3; D ambiguous. This CDR3 spans 14 amino acids. V shed 0 bases and J shed 5 bases, with 8 bases lying between them. Per germline, CDR1 MGHRA and CDR2 YSYEKL. CDR3 sequence: CASSQDPGRNTIYF. CDR3 DNA sequence: TGCGCCAGCAGCCAAGATCCTGGGCGAAACACCATATATTTT.

The chain has TRBV5-1 and TRBJ1-5, with 8 bases lining up with TRBD1. Trimming removed 4 bases from V and 0 bases from J; junction bases left unmatched: 15. The CDR3 loop spans 19 amino acids. Germline V CDR1 and CDR2: SGHRS, YFSETQ. The CDR3 is CASSPGQGRVPNSNQPQHF. CDR3 nucleotides: TGCGCCAGCAGCCCTGGACAGGGCCGGGTTCCGAATAGCAATCAGCCCCAGCATTTT. Based on the CDR3 plus reference TRBV5-1 and TRBJ1-5, the full variable domain is KAGVTQTPRYLIKTRGQQVTLSCSPISGHRSVSWYQQTPGQGLQFLFEYFSETQRNKGNFPGRFSGRQFSNSRSEMNVSTLELGDSALYLCASSPGQGRVPNSNQPQHFGDGTRLSIL.